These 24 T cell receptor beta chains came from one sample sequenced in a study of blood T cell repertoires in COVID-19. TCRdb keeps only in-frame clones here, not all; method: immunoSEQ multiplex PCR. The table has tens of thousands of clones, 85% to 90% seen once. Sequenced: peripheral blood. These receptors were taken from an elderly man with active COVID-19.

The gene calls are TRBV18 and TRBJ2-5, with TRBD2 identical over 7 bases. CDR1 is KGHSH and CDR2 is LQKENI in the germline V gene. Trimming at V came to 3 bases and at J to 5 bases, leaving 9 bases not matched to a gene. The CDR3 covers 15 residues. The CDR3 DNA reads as TGTGCCAGCTCACCGACTAGCCCCAGTCGGGAGACCCAGTACTTC. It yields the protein CASSPTSPSRETQYF.

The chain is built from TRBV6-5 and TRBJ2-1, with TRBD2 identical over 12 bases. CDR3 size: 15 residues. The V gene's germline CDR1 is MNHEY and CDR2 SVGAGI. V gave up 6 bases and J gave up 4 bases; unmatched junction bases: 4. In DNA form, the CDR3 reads TGTGCCAGCAGCCAAGGACTAGCGGGATACAATGAGCAGTTCTTC. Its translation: CASSQGLAGYNEQFF.

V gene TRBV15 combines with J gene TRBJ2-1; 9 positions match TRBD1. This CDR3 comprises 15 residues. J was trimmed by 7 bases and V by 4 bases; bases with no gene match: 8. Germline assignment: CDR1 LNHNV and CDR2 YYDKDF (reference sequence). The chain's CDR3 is CATSIRDRVTNEQFF. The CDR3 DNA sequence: TGTGCCACCAGCATACGGGACAGGGTAACGAATGAGCAGTTCTTC.

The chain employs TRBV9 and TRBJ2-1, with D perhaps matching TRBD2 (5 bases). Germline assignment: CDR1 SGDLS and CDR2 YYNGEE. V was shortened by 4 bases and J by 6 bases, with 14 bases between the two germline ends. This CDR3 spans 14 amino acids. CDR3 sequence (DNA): TGTGCCAGCAGCAGGTCCATTGGGAGCAATGAGCAGTTCTTC. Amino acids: CASSRSIGSNEQFF.

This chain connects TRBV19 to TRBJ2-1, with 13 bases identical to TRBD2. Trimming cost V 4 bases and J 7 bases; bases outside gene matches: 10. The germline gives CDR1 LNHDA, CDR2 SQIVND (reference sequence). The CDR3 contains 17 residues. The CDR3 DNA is TGTGCCAGTAGTAGCTCGGGACTAGCGGGACTAAAGAATGAGCAGTTCTTC. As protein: CASSSSGLAGLKNEQFF. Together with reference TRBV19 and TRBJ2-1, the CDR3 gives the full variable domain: DGGITQSPKYLFRKEGQNVTLSCEQNLNHDAMYWYRQDPGQGLRLIYYSQIVNDFQKGDIAEGYSVSREKKESFPLTVTSAQKNPTAFYLCASSSSGLAGLKNEQFFGPGTRLTVL.

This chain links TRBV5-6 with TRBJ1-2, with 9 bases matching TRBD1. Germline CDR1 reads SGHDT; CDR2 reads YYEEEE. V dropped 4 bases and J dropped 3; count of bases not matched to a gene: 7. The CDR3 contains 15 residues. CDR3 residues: CASSRRQGVDYGYTF. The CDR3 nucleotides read TGTGCCAGCAGCCGTCGACAGGGGGTGGACTATGGCTACACCTTC.

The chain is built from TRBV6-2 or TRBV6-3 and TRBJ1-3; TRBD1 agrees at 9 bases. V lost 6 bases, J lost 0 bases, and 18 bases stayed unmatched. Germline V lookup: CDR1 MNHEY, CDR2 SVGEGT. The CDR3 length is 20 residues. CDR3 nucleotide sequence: TGTGCCAGCAGCATAGCTCCGGGACAGGGATTCTCTGGCTCTGGAAACACCATATATTTT. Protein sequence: CASSIAPGQGFSGSGNTIYF.

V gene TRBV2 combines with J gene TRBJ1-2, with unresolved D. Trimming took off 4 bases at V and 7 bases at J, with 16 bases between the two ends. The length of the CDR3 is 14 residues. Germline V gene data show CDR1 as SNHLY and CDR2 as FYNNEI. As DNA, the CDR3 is TGTGCCAGCAGTGGGGCTACTCCCGGCGCTGGCTACACCTTC. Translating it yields CASSGATPGAGYTF.

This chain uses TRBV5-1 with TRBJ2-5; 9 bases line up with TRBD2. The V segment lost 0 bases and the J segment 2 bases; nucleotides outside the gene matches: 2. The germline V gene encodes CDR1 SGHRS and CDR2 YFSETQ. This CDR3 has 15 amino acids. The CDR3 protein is CASSLGLAGQETQYF. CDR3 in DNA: TGCGCCAGCAGCTTGGGCCTAGCGGGACAAGAGACCCAGTACTTC. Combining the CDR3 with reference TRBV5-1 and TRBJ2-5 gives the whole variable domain KAGVTQTPRYLIKTRGQQVTLSCSPISGHRSVSWYQQTPGQGLQFLFEYFSETQRNKGNFPGRFSGRQFSNSRSEMNVSTLELGDSALYLCASSLGLAGQETQYFGPGTRLLVL.

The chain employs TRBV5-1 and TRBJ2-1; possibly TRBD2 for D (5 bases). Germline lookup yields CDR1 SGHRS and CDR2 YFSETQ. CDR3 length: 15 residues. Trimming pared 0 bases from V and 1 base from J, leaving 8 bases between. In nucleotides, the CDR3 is TGCGCCAGCAGCTTGGACGGGAATTCCTACAATGAGCAGTTCTTC. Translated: CASSLDGNSYNEQFF. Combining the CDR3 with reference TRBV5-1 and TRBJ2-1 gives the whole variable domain KAGVTQTPRYLIKTRGQQVTLSCSPISGHRSVSWYQQTPGQGLQFLFEYFSETQRNKGNFPGRFSGRQFSNSRSEMNVSTLELGDSALYLCASSLDGNSYNEQFFGPGTRLTVL.

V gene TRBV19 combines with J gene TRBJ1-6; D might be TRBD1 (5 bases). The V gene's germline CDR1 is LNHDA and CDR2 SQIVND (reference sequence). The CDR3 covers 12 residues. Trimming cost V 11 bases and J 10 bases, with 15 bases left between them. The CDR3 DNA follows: TGTGCCTCCTCAGGGTTCTACTCACCCCTCCACTTT. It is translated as CASSGFYSPLHF.

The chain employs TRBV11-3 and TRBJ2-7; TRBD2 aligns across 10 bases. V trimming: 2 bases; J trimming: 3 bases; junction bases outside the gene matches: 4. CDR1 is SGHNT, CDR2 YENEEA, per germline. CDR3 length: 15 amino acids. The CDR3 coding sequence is TGTGCCAGCAGCTTAAATAGCGGGGGGCACTACGAGCAGTACTTC. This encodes CASSLNSGGHYEQYF.

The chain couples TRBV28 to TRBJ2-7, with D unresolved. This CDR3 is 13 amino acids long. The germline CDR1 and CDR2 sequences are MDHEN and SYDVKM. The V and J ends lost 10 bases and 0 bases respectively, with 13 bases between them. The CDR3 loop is CATTGPGSYEQYF. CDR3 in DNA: TGTGCCACCACCGGTCCCGGCTCCTACGAGCAGTACTTC.

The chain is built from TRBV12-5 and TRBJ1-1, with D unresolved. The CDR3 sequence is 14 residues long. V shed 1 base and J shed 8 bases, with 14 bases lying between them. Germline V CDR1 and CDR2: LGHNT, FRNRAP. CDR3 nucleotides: TGTGCTAGTGGTTTGGACCACGGGGTGGAGGAAGCTTTCTTT. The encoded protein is CASGLDHGVEEAFF.

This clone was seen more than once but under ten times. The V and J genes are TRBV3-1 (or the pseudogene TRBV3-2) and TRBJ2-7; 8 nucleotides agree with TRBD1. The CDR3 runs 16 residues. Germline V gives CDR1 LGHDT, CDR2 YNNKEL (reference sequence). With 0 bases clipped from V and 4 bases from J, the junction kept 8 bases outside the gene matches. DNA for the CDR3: TGTGCCAGCAGCCAAGATGGAGGACAGGGAGAGTACGAGCAGTACTTC. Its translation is CASSQDGGQGEYEQYF.

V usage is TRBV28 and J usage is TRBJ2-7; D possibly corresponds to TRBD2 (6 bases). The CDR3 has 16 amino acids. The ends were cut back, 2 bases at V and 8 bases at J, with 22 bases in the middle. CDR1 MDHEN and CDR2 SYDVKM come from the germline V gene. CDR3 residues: CASSLGAGTPITQQYF. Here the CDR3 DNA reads TGTGCCAGCAGTTTAGGGGCCGGGACTCCTATCACCCAGCAGTACTTC. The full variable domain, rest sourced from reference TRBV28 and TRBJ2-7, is DVKVTQSSRYLVKRTGEKVFLECVQDMDHENMFWYRQDPGLGLRLIYFSYDVKMKEKGDIPEGYSVSREKKERFSLILESASTNQTSMYLCASSLGAGTPITQQYFGPGTRLTVT.

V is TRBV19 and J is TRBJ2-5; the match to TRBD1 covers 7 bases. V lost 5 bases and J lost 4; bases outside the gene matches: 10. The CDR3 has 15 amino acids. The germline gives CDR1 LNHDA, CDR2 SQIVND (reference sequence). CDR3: CASSLRKGAGETQYF. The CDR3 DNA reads TGTGCCAGTAGTCTCCGGAAGGGGGCGGGAGAGACCCAGTACTTC.

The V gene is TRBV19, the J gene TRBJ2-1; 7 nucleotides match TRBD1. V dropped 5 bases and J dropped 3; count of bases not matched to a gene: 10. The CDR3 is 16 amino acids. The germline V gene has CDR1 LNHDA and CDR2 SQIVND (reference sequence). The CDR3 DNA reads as TGTGCCAGTAGTTCCCCCGACAGGGTGGTCTACAATGAGCAGTTCTTC. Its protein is CASSSPDRVVYNEQFF.

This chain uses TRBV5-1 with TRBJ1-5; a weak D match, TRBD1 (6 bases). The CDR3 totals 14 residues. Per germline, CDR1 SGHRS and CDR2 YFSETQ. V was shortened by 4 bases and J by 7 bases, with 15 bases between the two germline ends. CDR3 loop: CASSPGQRGQPQHF. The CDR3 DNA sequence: TGCGCCAGCAGCCCGGGACAAAGGGGGCAGCCCCAGCATTTT.

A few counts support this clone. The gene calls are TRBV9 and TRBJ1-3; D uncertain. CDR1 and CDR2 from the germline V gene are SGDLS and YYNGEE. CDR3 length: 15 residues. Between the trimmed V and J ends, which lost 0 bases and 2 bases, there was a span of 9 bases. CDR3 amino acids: CASSVVSIPGNTIYF. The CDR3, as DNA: TGTGCCAGCAGCGTAGTGTCCATCCCTGGAAACACCATATATTTT. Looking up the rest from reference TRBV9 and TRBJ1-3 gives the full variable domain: DSGVTQTPKHLITATGQRVTLRCSPRSGDLSVYWYQQSLDQGLQFLIQYYNGEERAKGNILERFSAQQFPDLHSELNLSSLELGDSALYFCASSVVSIPGNTIYFGEGSWLTVV.

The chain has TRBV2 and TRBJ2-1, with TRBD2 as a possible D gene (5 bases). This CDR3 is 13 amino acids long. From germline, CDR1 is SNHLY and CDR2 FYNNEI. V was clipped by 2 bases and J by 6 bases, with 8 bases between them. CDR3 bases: TGTGCCAGCAGTGAACGACTATTCAATGAGCAGTTCTTC. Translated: CASSERLFNEQFF.

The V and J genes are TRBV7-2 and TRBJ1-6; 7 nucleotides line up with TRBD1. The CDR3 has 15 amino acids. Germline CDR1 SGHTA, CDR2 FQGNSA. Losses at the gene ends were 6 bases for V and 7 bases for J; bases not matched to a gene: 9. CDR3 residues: CASSPTGTENSPLHF. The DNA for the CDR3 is TGTGCCAGCAGTCCCACCGGGACAGAGAATTCACCCCTCCACTTT.

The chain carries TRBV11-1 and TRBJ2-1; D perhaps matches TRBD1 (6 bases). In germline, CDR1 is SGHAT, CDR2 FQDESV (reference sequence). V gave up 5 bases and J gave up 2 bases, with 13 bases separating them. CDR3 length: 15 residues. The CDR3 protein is CASSGNRATYNEQFF. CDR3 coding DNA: TGTGCCAGCAGCGGAAACAGGGCTACCTACAATGAGCAGTTCTTC.

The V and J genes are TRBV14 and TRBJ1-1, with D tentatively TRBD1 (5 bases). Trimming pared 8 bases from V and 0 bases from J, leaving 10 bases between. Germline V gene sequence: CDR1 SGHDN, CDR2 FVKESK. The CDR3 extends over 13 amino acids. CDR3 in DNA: TGTGCCAGCGCGGAGGGGATGAACACTGAAGCTTTCTTT. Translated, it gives CASAEGMNTEAFF. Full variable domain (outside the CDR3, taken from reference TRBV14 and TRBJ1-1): EAGVTQFPSHSVIEKGQTVTLRCDPISGHDNLYWYRRVMGKEIKFLLHFVKESKQDESGMPNNRFLAERTGGTYSTLKVQPAELEDSGVYFCASAEGMNTEAFFGQGTRLTVV.